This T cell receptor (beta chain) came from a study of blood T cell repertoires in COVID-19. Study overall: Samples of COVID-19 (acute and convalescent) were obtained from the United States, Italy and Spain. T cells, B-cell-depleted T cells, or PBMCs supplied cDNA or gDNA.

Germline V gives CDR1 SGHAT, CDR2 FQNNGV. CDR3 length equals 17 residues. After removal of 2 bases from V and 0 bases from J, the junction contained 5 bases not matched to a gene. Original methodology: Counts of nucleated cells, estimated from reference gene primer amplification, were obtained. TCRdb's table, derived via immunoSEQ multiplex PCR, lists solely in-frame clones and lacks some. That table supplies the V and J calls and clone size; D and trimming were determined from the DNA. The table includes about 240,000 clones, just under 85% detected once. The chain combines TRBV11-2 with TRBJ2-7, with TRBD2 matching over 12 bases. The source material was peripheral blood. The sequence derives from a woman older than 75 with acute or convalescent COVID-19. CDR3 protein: CASSLTSGGRSSYEQYF. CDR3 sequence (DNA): TGTGCCAGCAGCTTAACTAGCGGGGGGCGGAGCTCCTACGAGCAGTACTTC.